This T cell receptor (beta chain) is drawn from a study of PD-L1 blockade in urothelial cancer. Study-wide context: The patients' atezolizumab therapy, 1,200 mg intravenously every 3 weeks, started at some point between 2014 and 2015. Analyses used blood from 3 weeks (second dose) and 6 weeks after treatment start. Counts from blood samples showed a median of 141,255 T cells.

Profiling relied on immunoSEQ multiplex PCR, and the TCRdb table lists in-frame clones only, not all of them. The profile shows 55,000 to 75,000 clones, about 81% of them singletons. Specified time point: pretreatment peripheral blood. Between the trimmed V and J ends, which lost 8 bases and 0 bases, there was a span of 14 bases. CDR3 length equals 16 residues. Germline V gene lookup returns CDR1 MNHNY and CDR2 SVGAGI (reference sequence). This rearrangement joins TRBV6-6 to TRBJ2-6; tentative D call: TRBD1 (6 bases). The specimen comprised PBMCs, sampled around atezolizumab (anti-PD-L1) treatment. This sequence originates from a man aged 65 to 79 with urothelial cancer. The CDR3 here is CASGDTYRSGANVLTF. In DNA, the CDR3 is TGTGCCAGCGGGGACACTTACCGCTCTGGGGCCAACGTCCTGACTTTC.